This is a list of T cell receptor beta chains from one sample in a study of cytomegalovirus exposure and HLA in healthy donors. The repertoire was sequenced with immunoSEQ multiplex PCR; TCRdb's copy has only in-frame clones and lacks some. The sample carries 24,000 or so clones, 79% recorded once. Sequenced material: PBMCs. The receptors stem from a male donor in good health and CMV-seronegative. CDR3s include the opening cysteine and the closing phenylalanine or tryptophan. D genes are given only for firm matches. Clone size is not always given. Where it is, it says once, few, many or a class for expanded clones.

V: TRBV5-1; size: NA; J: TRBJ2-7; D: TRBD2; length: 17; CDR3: CASSLSGTSGTSYEQYF; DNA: TGCGCCAGCAGCTTATCCGGAACTAGCGGGACCTCCTACGAGCAGTACTTC
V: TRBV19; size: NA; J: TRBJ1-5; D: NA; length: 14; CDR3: CASSIRGDNQPQHF; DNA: TGTGCCAGTAGTATCCGGGGAGATAATCAGCCCCAGCATTTT
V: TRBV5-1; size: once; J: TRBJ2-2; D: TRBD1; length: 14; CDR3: CASEGGSNTGELFF; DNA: TGCGCCAGCGAAGGGGGCAGCAACACCGGGGAGCTGTTTTTT
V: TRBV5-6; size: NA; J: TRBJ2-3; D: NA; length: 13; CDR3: CASSLYVQNTQYF; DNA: TGTGCCAGCAGCTTGTATGTACAGAATACGCAGTATTTT
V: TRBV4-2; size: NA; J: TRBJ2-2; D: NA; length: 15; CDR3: CASSQEGQNTGELFF; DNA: TGTGCCAGCAGCCAAGAGGGCCAGAACACCGGGGAGCTGTTTTTT
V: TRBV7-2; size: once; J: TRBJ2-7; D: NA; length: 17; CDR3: CASSLAITGGSSYEQYF; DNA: TGTGCCAGCAGCTTAGCGATAACTGGAGGGAGCTCCTACGAGCAGTACTTC
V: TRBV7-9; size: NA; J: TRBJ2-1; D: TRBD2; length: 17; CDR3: CSSSPSGRDYINNEQFF; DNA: TGTTCCAGCAGCCCAAGCGGTAGGGACTACATTAACAATGAGCAGTTCTTC
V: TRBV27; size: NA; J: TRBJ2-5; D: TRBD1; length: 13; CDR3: CASSWDSQETQYF; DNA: TGTGCCAGCAGTTGGGACAGCCAAGAGACCCAGTACTTC
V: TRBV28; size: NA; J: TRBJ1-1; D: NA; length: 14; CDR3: CASSPGHNPGEAFF; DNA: TGTGCCAGCAGTCCGGGACATAATCCAGGTGAAGCTTTCTTT
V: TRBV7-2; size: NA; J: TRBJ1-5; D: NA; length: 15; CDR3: CASSLGGNSNQPQHF; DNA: TGTGCCAGCAGCTTGGGGGGGAATAGCAATCAGCCCCAGCATTTT